A selection of T cell receptor beta chains follows, all from one sample in a study of CD8+ T cells in alopecia areata. Produced via immunoSEQ multiplex PCR; TCRdb's table is partial and in-frame only. The repertoire holds 170,000 or so clones, with 63% as singletons. This sample comprised CD4+ T cells sorted from blood, obtained at week 0. Receptors originate from a human donor with alopecia areata. The CDR3 runs from the conserved cysteine through the conserved F or W. The D gene is left open where the match is weak. Where a row states a size, it is once, few, many or the class of an expanded clone; other rows omit it.

V	size	D	J	CDR3	DNA
TRBV11-2	.	.	TRBJ2-7	CASSSIHPTGRDEQYF	TGTGCCAGCAGCTCCATCCACCCGACAGGGAGGGACGAGCAGTACTTC
TRBV5-1	.	.	TRBJ2-2	CASSSGGQGWTGELFF	TGCGCCAGCAGTTCGGGAGGACAGGGATGGACCGGGGAGCTGTTTTTT
TRBV25-1	.	.	TRBJ1-1	CASSRKNTEAFF	TGTGCCAGCAGCCGCAAGAACACTGAAGCTTTCTTT
TRBV27	once	TRBD1	TRBJ2-1	CASTAQGRNNEQFF	TGTGCCAGCACGGCACAGGGGCGCAACAATGAGCAGTTCTTC
TRBV9	.	.	TRBJ1-1	CASSVGAILRYTEAFF	TGTGCCAGCAGCGTAGGGGCAATACTACGATACACTGAAGCTTTCTTT
TRBV6-5	.	.	TRBJ2-1	CASREGPLREQFF	TGTGCCAGCAGGGAGGGACCTCTTCGAGAGCAGTTCTTC
TRBV12-5	few	.	TRBJ2-5	CASGLPLARGAETQYF	TGTGCTAGTGGTTTGCCTTTAGCGCGGGGCGCAGAGACCCAGTACTTC
TRBV9	few	.	TRBJ2-3	CASSAQGSDTQYF	TGTGCCAGCAGCGCGCAGGGTTCAGATACGCAGTATTTT
TRBV5-5	.	TRBD2	TRBJ2-1	CASSPAMALAGGNYNEQFF	TGTGCCAGCAGCCCGGCAATGGCTCTAGCGGGGGGGAATTACAATGAGCAGTTCTTC
TRBV15	.	.	TRBJ1-6	CATSRDGQGPDSPLHF	TGTGCCACCAGCAGAGATGGGCAGGGTCCGGATTCACCCCTCCACTTT
TRBV5-1	.	TRBD1	TRBJ1-5	CASSPQGAGQPQHF	TGCGCCAGCAGCCCACAGGGGGCTGGACAGCCCCAGCATTTT
TRBV30	.	TRBD2	TRBJ2-5	CAWSVVDYRGAQYF	TGTGCCTGGAGTGTAGTGGACTACCGGGGGGCCCAGTACTTC
TRBV9	.	.	TRBJ2-3	CASSPYTDTQYF	TGTGCCAGCAGTCCTTATACAGATACGCAGTATTTT
TRBV29-1	.	TRBD2	TRBJ2-2	CSVRAGVTGELFF	TGCAGCGTAAGAGCGGGGGTTACCGGGGAGCTGTTTTTT